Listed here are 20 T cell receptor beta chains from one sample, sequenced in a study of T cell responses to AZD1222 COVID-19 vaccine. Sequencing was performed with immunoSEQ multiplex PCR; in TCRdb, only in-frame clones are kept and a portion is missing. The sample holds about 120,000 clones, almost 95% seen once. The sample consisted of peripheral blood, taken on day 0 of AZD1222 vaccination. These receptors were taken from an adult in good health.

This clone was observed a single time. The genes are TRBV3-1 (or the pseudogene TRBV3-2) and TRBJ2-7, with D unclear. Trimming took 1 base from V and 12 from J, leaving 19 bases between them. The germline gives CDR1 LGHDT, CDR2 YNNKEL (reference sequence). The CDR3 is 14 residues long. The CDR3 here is CASSQGDGTVRPYV. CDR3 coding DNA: TGTGCCAGCAGCCAAGGAGACGGAACGGTAAGGCCGTACGTC.

This chain's CDR3 is CASSGSGLSYTF. DNA for the CDR3: TGTGCCAGTAGCGGGTCGGGACTTAGCTACACCTTC. The chain uses TRBV7-8 and TRBJ1-2, with a tentative D call TRBD1 (5 bases). Germline loops: CDR1 SGHVS, CDR2 FQNEAQ. V lost 9 bases and J 9 bases, leaving 17 bases between the germline ends. The CDR3 is 12 amino acids.

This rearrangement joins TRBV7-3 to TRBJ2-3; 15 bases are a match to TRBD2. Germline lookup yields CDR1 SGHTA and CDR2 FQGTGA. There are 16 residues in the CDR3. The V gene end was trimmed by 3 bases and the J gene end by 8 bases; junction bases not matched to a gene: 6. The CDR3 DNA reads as TGTGCCAGCAGCTTTTTGGGACTAGCGGGGGGAGGTACGCAGTATTTT. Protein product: CASSFLGLAGGGTQYF.

CDR3 protein: CAWGLSSTEAFF. CDR3 sequence (DNA): TGTGCCTGGGGCCTCTCGAGCACTGAAGCTTTCTTT. The chain couples TRBV30 to TRBJ1-1; D gene unclear. CDR1 and CDR2 from the germline V gene are GTSNPN and SVGIG (reference sequence). Trimming removed 5 bases at V and 4 bases at J, with 11 bases between. The CDR3 is 12 residues long.

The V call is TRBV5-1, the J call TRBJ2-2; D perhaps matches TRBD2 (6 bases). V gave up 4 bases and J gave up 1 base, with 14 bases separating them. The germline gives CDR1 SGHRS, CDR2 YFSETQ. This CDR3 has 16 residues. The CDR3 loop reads CASSPHGTENTGELFF. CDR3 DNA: TGCGCCAGCAGCCCTCACGGGACTGAGAACACCGGGGAGCTGTTTTTT.

The DNA for the CDR3 is TGTGCCAGCAGCTTAGAGCCTCCGGGACAGGGCAATCAGCCCCAGCATTTT. It specifies CASSLEPPGQGNQPQHF. The chain is built from TRBV7-3 and TRBJ1-5; 8 nucleotides align to TRBD1. The length of the CDR3 is 17 residues. Trimming took 2 bases from V and 2 from J; bases not matched to a gene: 8. Germline values: CDR1 SGHTA, CDR2 FQGTGA.

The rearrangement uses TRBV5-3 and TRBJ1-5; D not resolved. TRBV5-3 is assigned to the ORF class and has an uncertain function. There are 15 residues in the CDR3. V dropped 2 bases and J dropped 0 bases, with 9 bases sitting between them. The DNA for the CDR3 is TGTGCCAGAAGCTTTATCAGTTATAGCAATCAGCCCCAGCATTTT. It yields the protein CARSFISYSNQPQHF.

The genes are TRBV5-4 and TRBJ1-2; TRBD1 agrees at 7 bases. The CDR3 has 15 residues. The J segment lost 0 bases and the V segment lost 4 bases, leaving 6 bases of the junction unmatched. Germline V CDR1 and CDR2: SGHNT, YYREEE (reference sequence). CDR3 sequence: CASSVPGQPNYGYTF. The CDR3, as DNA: TGTGCCAGCAGCGTTCCGGGACAGCCTAACTATGGCTACACCTTC.

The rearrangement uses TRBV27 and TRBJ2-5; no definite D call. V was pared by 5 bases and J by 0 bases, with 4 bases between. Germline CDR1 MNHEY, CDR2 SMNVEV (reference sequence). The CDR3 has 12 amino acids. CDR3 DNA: TGTGCCAGCAGTCCAAACCAAGAGACCCAGTACTTC. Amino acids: CASSPNQETQYF.

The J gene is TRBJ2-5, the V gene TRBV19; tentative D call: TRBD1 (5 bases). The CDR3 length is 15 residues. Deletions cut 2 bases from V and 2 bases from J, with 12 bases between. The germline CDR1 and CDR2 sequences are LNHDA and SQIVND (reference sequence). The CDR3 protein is CASSIRRGHQETQYF. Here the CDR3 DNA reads TGTGCCAGTAGTATAAGGCGCGGACATCAAGAGACCCAGTACTTC.

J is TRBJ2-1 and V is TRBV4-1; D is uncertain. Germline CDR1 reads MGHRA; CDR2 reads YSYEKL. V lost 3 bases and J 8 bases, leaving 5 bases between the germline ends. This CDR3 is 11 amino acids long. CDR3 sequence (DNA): TGCGCCAGCAGCCACCGCGATGAGCAGTTCTTC. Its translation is CASSHRDEQFF.

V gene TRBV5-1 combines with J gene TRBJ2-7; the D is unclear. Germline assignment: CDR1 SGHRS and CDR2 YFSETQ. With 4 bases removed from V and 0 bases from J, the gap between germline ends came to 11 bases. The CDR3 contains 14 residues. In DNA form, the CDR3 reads TGCGCCAGCAGCCCACGGGTGGACTCCTACGAGCAGTACGTC. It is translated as CASSPRVDSYEQYV.

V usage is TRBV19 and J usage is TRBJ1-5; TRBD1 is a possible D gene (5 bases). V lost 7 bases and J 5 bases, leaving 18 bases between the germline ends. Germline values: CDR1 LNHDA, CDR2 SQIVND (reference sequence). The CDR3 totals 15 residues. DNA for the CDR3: TGTGCCAGTAAAAAGAGGGACCAGGAGTATCAGCCCCAGCATTTT. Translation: CASKKRDQEYQPQHF. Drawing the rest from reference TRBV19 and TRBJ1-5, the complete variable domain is DGGITQSPKYLFRKEGQNVTLSCEQNLNHDAMYWYRQDPGQGLRLIYYSQIVNDFQKGDIAEGYSVSREKKESFPLTVTSAQKNPTAFYLCASKKRDQEYQPQHFGDGTRLSIL.

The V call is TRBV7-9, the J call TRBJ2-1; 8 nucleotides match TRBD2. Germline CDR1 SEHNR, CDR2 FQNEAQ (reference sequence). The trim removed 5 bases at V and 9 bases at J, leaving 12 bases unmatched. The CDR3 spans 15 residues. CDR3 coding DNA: TGTGCCAGCAGCCCGGACGAGCCGGGAGGGGGTGAGCAGTTCTTC. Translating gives CASSPDEPGGGEQFF.

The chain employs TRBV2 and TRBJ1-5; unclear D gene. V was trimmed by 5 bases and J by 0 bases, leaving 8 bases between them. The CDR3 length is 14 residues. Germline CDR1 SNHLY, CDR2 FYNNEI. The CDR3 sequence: CASSRQSSNQPQHF. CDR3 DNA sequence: TGTGCCAGCAGTCGACAAAGTAGCAATCAGCCCCAGCATTTT. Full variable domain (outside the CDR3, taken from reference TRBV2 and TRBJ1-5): EPEVTQTPSHQVTQMGQEVILRCVPISNHLYFYWYRQILGQKVEFLVSFYNNEISEKSEIFDDQFSVERPDGSNFTLKIRSTKLEDSAMYFCASSRQSSNQPQHFGDGTRLSIL.

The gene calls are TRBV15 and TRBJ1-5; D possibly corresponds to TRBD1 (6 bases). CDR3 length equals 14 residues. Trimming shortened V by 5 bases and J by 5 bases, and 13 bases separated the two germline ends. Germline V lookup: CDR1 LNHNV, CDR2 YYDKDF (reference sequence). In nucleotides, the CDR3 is TGTGCCACCAGCGGTCGCGGGGGCGATCAGCCCCAGCATTTT. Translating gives CATSGRGGDQPQHF. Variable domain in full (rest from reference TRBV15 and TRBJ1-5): DAMVIQNPRYQVTQFGKPVTLSCSQTLNHNVMYWYQQKSSQAPKLLFHYYDKDFNNEADTPDNFQSRRPNTSFCFLDIRSPGLGDTAMYLCATSGRGGDQPQHFGDGTRLSIL.

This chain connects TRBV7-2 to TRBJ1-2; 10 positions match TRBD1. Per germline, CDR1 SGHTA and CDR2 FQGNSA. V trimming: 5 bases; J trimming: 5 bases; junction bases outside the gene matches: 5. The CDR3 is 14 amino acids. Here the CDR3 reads CASSPGQGWYGYTF. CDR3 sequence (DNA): TGTGCCAGCAGCCCGGGACAGGGGTGGTATGGCTACACCTTC.

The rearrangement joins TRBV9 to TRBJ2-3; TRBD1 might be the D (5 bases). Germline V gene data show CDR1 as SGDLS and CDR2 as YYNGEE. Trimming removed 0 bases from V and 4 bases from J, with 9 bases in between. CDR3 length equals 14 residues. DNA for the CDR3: TGTGCCAGCAGCGTAGGACAGATTCCAGATACGCAGTATTTT. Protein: CASSVGQIPDTQYF.

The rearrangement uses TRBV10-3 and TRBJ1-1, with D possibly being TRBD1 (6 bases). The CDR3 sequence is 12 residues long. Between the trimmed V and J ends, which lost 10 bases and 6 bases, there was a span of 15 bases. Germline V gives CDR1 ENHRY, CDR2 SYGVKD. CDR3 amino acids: CATEGQGPEAFF. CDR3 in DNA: TGTGCCACCGAGGGGCAGGGGCCTGAAGCTTTCTTT.

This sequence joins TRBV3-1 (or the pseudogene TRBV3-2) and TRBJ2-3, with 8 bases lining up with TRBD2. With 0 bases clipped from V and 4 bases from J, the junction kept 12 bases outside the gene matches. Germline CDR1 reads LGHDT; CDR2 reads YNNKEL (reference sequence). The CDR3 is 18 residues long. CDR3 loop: CASSQDHLGGGPADTQYF. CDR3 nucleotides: TGTGCCAGCAGCCAAGACCACCTTGGCGGGGGGCCCGCAGATACGCAGTATTTT.